This TCR beta chain is from a study of radiation and T cells in renal cell carcinoma. Concerning this clone itself: Its antigen is not identified.

Sample time point: baseline pretreatment blood. Documented treatment: 15 Gy SBRT to primary tumor, nephrectomy 4 weeks later. The patient's renal cell carcinoma had clear cell pathology. The assay was immunoSEQ multiplex PCR, and TCRdb's table has in-frame clones only and misses some. The sample lists about 61,000 clones, 78% seen once, with roughly 7.2% in the top ten. Germline V gene sequence: CDR1 LNHDA, CDR2 SQIVND (reference sequence). The length of the CDR3 is 16 residues. J gave up 9 bases and V 5 bases, and 8 bases lay outside the gene matches. Findings and limits, study-wide: Pretreatment tumor biopsies were lacking, so baseline clonotypes are unknown. In blood, top tumor clones expanded by 2 weeks, shrinking by 4.

Sequencing was performed on blood, taken from a patient whose treatment included radiotherapy and nephrectomy. The sequence was collected from a man aged 60-69 years with renal cell carcinoma. The V and J genes are TRBV19 and TRBJ2-1; 15 nucleotides agree with TRBD2. The CDR3 protein is CASSSGLAGGQGEQFF. CDR3 nucleotide sequence: TGTGCCAGTAGTTCAGGACTAGCGGGAGGGCAAGGTGAGCAGTTCTTC.